This T cell receptor beta chain comes out of a study of cytomegalovirus exposure and HLA in healthy donors (dated by TCRdb to about 2017). About the study as a whole: An earlier analysis of approximately 600 of the donors reported 250 to 350 Gb of sequence data and more than 90 million unique TCR beta sequences from about 200 million T cells. About 300 gigabases of sequencing data and approximately 85 million unique TCR sequences were included in an early release covering 500 to 750 HLA-typed donors. Among the roughly 400 genotyped donors, approximately 81% belonged to the genetic ancestry cluster associated with self-reported Caucasian donors. The study aimed to test whether cataloging public T cell receptors could reveal signatures of past pathogen exposure. The study used immunosequencing to profile the T cell repertoires of more than 650 subjects and linked those repertoires to cytomegalovirus serostatus. In addition to the first cohort of roughly 700 subjects, a separate validation cohort of 130 or so different subjects was used. To predict cytomegalovirus infection status, the study combined high-throughput TCR immunosequencing, statistical association of individual TCRs with disease status, and machine learning. A later analysis re-examined previously published TCR beta repertoires from several hundred donors and added high-resolution HLA genotyping to investigate patterns of TCR occurrence. In the later analysis, no new phenotypic data were used to find candidate immune exposures; instead, reliance was placed on TCR beta sequences and their occurrence across donors. An earlier analysis of 587 of the donors applied high-throughput TCR beta sequencing to assess whether each TCR beta V gene segment acted as functional or pseudogenic. Donor age, sex, ethnicity and CMV serostatus were compiled together with the repertoire data. In a later genetic analysis, genome-wide SNP genotypes for about three fifths of the 666 donors were used, and that subset was treated as a discovery cohort. Every discovery cohort repertoire had been produced on one sequencing platform. HLA typing included class I and class II loci at four-digit resolution. The number of donors typed differed by locus, with roughly 620-640 for A, B, C, DRB1 and DQB1, roughly 550 for DQA1, 600 to 610 for DPA1, and approximately 470 for DPB1. About 5 DR-DQ haplotypes were handled as single units for association and clustering, since linkage in the cohort was strong. On average, roughly 240,000 unique TCR beta nucleotide sequences were sequenced per donor among fewer than 500 genotyped donors of the cohort, with 15% to 20% of those sequences being non-productive.

The cohort comprised 666 healthy bone marrow donors. Cohort members were all nominally healthy when sampled, although unrecorded immune exposures were likely present. The donor tested CMV seropositive and was one of the 289 seropositive cohort members. A peripheral blood sample was collected from each donor, and TCR beta sequencing was performed on peripheral blood mononuclear cells. Genomic DNA extraction from the blood cell samples was performed with the Qiagen DNeasy Blood Extraction Kit. Comments on this clone: What this receptor recognizes is not known. It has no much larger one-base neighbor in the sample; base qualities were not kept.

On the study overall, not on this receptor specifically: An association between a missense DCLRE1C variant and V-gene and J-gene trimming of TCR beta chains was found in a later genetic analysis and replicated in an independent cohort. A further reported finding was that TCR beta sequences accurately predicted the HLA-A and HLA-B alleles for most subjects in the first cohort. The authors suggested that the approach could potentially be extended to other disease states and immunological phenotypes. CMV serostatus was the only immune exposure information available for the cohort. A cluster of highly shared sequence variants was judged likely to be a technical artifact of the sequencing pipeline. According to a later genetic analysis, donors in an Asian-associated ancestry cluster had fewer N-insertions in productive TCRs than the roughly 700-donor mean. A later analysis associated around 16,000 TCR beta sequences with specific HLA alleles at a false discovery rate of 0.05. A later analysis found that most CMV-associated TCR beta chains appeared HLA-restricted, with HLA associations seemingly driven largely by CMV exposure. The study gave a list of some 150 TCR beta chains associated with cytomegalovirus. While some public TCRs were present in many individuals, most TCR sequences turned up only very rarely across donors. The earlier analysis of about 600 of the donors excluded seventeen rarely observed V segments, including chromosome 9 orphons, because counts were too low. According to a later analysis, parvovirus B19, influenza, CMV and Epstein-Barr virus appeared linked to several top co-occurrence clusters. In both the original and validation cohorts, the classifier was reported to diagnose cytomegalovirus status with high specificity and sensitivity. Compared with equally common non-associated chains, HLA-associated TCR beta chains in a later analysis were more clonally expanded and had lower generation probabilities. A later analysis found that TCR association rates varied across HLA loci, with DRB1 alleles showing the most associated TCRs and HLA-C alleles the fewest. In an earlier analysis of over 550 of the donors, most TCR beta V segments were observed in productive rearrangements about 87% or about 30% of the time, broadly matching IMGT annotations. The 87-base-pair reads could not distinguish some IMGT-functional V segments, including TRBV6-2 and TRBV6-3, so those segments were excluded. Three of the identified cytomegalovirus-associated TCR beta chains were confirmed in vitro to be specific for cytomegalovirus antigens. Correlated functional status among segregating V segments might be attributable to linkage disequilibrium, but an unknown experimental factor could not be ruled out. Because HLA typing was missing for some donors at each locus, association tests included only the typed subset. Strong co-occurrence of HLA alleles, especially DR and DQ, made assigning TCR associations to individual alleles difficult. This cohort had only TCR beta chains sequenced, and the lack of alpha or paired-chain data limited which features could be detected. Roughly uniform sequencing depth across donors was assumed in presence/absence analyses, although this assumption may not hold.

Library method: the immunoSEQ multiplex PCR assay. For the multiplex PCR, a mixture combining 60 forward primers for TCR Vbeta segments and 13 reverse primers for TCR Jbeta segments was used. A multiplex PCR assay on genomic DNA amplified the CDR3 region of rearranged TCR beta genes. Amplified TCR beta libraries were sequenced as 87-base-pair reads on the Illumina HiSeq System. Regarding the original processing steps: A later analysis counted about 80 million unique TCR beta chains across the 666 repertoires, and roughly 11 million of these chains were shared by at least two donors. Raw reads were error-corrected and collapsed into unique sequences with a nearest-neighbor algorithm that merged closely related sequences to remove PCR and sequencing errors. Alignment of CDR3 sequences to IMGT reference sequences was used to assign V, D and J gene segments. For a sequence to be retained, a match of at least six nucleotides was required to both a V gene segment and a J gene segment. A rearrangement was called productive if the CDR3 had no stop codons and remained in frame with V and J, and every other rearrangement was called non-productive. Following IMGT convention, CDR3 was defined as the stretch from the second conserved V-encoded cysteine up to the conserved J-encoded phenylalanine. Sequences without an unambiguous match to a single V gene segment were excluded from the earlier analysis of 587 of the donors. An earlier analysis of over 450 of the donors classified V segments as functional when productive rearrangements were above 56.7% and as segregating when the standard deviation between donors was above 5%. A statistical classification framework was built to diagnose cytomegalovirus status from the catalog of TCR beta chain sequences. V and J gene assignment, in a later analysis, came from comparing TCR nucleotide sequences with IMGT/GENE-DB human TR gene sequences. The TCRdist pipeline was used in a later analysis to assign CDR3 sequences and most-parsimonious VDJ recombination scenarios. In a later analysis, each TCR beta chain was defined by its CDR3 amino acid sequence together with its V-gene family, and reads lacking a unique V-gene family were excluded. To address suspected cross-contamination and a sequencing artifact, a later analysis removed around 590 highly shared, low-generation-probability nucleotide sequences. A later analysis calculated a clonal expansion index for each public chain from normalized within-repertoire ranks of inferred template counts. In a later analysis, generation probabilities were computed using a VDJ recombination model fitted to out-of-frame rearrangements, and the results were checked against IGoR. A later analysis scored TCR-TCR, TCR-HLA and TCR-CMV co-occurrence with hypergeometric tests, applying a repertoire-size bias correction to TCR pairs. False discovery rates were estimated in a later analysis by permuting HLA or CMV assignments 20 times. In a later analysis, co-occurring TCRs were grouped using DBSCAN, with TCRdist sequence similarity added in when clustering inside HLA-allele-positive subsets. Repertoires with fewer than 30,000 or more than 120,000 public chains, plus five repertoires with anomalous nucleotide sharing, were excluded from co-occurrence clustering. TCRdb's version of the immuneACCESS table is confined to in-frame rearrangements and falls short of the full clone set. An unresolved V gene accounts for under half of the shortfall where checked; the remainder is of unknown origin. That table furnishes V, J and clone size, whereas the DNA furnished D and trimming. The sample records about 140,000 clones, 70% to 80% of which are singletons. The ten largest make up approximately 8.3% of the sample.

Trimming at the junction amounts to 8 bases on V and 6 bases on J, and the germline ends lie 15 bases apart. In the germline V gene, CDR1 corresponds to SNHLY and CDR2 to FYNNEI. The CDR3 numbers 13 residues from cysteine through phenylalanine. Just the 39-base CDR3 DNA is kept, in frame starting at base 1. The rearrangement joined TRBV2 to TRBJ2-3; D gene: possibly TRBD1, on 6 matching bases. The sample taken for sequencing was PBMCs. The source of this sequence is a woman in her forties or fifties in good health and CMV-seropositive. The nucleotide sequence is given as TGTGCCAGCTCTAGCAGGGGCGGTGATACGCAGTATTTT. Its coded protein is CASSSRGGDTQYF. The CDR3 plus the reference TRBV2 and TRBJ2-3 genes for the other parts give the full variable domain: EPEVTQTPSHQVTQMGQEVILRCVPISNHLYFYWYRQILGQKVEFLVSFYNNEISEKSEIFDDQFSVERPDGSNFTLKIRSTKLEDSAMYFCASSSRGGDTQYFGPGTRLTVL.